A single sample gave rise to the 29 T cell receptor beta chains below, sequenced in a study of CD8+ T cells in alopecia areata. cDNA prepared by RNA extraction and subsequent reverse transcription served as the template for sequencing. The method was immunoSEQ multiplex PCR; TCRdb's version includes in-frame clones alone and lacks a portion of them. The repertoire holds 160,000 or so clones, with 58% as singletons. Sample treatment: oral pan-JAK inhibitor, 5-10 mg twice daily. Sequenced here: CD4+ T cells sorted from blood, sampled at approximately week 61, from a patient treated with tofacitinib. These receptors originate from a human donor with alopecia areata.

This chain joins TRBV27 and TRBJ2-4; D may match TRBD1 or TRBD2 (5 bases each). CDR1 is MNHEY and CDR2 is SMNVEV in the germline V gene (reference sequence). Between the trimmed V and J ends, which lost 4 bases and 6 bases, there was a span of 25 bases. This CDR3 is built from 18 residues. The CDR3, as DNA: TGTGCCAGCAGTTCAAAAGGCTCAGGGAGTCTCCCCATAAACATTCAGTACTTC. Encoded protein: CASSSKGSGSLPINIQYF.

The chain has TRBV6-1 and TRBJ1-2, with TRBD1 matching 8 bases. In germline, CDR1 is MNHNS, CDR2 SASEGT. The CDR3 has 15 residues. The V gene end was trimmed by 3 bases and the J gene end by 5 bases; junction bases not matched to a gene: 8. The CDR3 loop reads CASSEGRTGYYGYTF. The CDR3 region has the DNA TGTGCCAGCAGTGAGGGTAGGACAGGGTATTATGGCTACACCTTC.

V is TRBV29-1 and J is TRBJ2-5; 7 nucleotides agree with TRBD1. Germline CDR1 reads SQVTM; CDR2 reads ANQGSEA. V was pared by 3 bases and J by 4 bases, with 5 bases of the junction left unmatched. The CDR3 runs 13 residues. In nucleotides, the CDR3 is TGCAGCGTTGAGACGACAGGGCTAGAGACCCAGTACTTC. Its protein product is CSVETTGLETQYF.

This sequence joins TRBV19 and TRBJ2-3; 7 bases are a match to TRBD1. From germline, CDR1 is LNHDA and CDR2 SQIVND (reference sequence). The CDR3 sequence is 15 residues long. V was pared by 6 bases and J by 4 bases, with 10 bases of the junction left unmatched. CDR3 nucleotide sequence: TGTGCCAGTAGGCCGACAGGGACGGGCCCAGATACGCAGTATTTT. Protein sequence: CASRPTGTGPDTQYF.

The rearrangement uses TRBV9 and TRBJ1-6; 10 bases align to TRBD1. Germline values: CDR1 SGDLS, CDR2 YYNGEE. The CDR3 runs to 14 residues. V lost 4 bases to trimming and J lost 13 bases; unmatched junction nucleotides: 8. CDR3 region: CASSQDRGGSPLHF. CDR3 sequence (DNA): TGTGCCAGCAGCCAGGACAGGGGGGGATCCCCCCTCCACTTT.

The gene calls are TRBV28 and TRBJ2-7; possibly TRBD1 for D (6 bases). V lost 1 base and J 6 bases, leaving 16 bases between the germline ends. Germline CDR1 and CDR2: MDHEN and SYDVKM. The length of the CDR3 is 15 residues. CDR3 in DNA: TGTGCCAGCAGTTTATCGGACAGCGGCCTCGTCGAGCAGTACTTC. As protein: CASSLSDSGLVEQYF. Full variable domain (rest looked up from reference TRBV28 and TRBJ2-7): DVKVTQSSRYLVKRTGEKVFLECVQDMDHENMFWYRQDPGLGLRLIYFSYDVKMKEKGDIPEGYSVSREKKERFSLILESASTNQTSMYLCASSLSDSGLVEQYFGPGTRLTVT.

The chain combines TRBV6-1 with TRBJ2-2; D may correspond to TRBD1 or TRBD2 (5 bases each). V lost 10 bases to trimming and J lost 5 bases, with 14 bases between them. The CDR3 covers 13 residues. In germline, CDR1 is MNHNS, CDR2 SASEGT. In DNA form, the CDR3 reads TGTGCCACGGGGCAGGCTCGAACCGGGGAGCTGTTTTTT. This encodes CATGQARTGELFF.

This clone was detected only once. CDR3 region: CASSLAGGWNEQFF. CDR3 nucleotides: TGTGCCAGCAGCTTAGCGGGGGGGTGGAATGAGCAGTTCTTC. The chain joins TRBV7-2 to TRBJ2-1, with 7 bases that match TRBD2. Germline trimming cut 0 bases from V and 7 bases from J; bases unmatched to any gene: 3. The CDR3 spans 14 residues. The germline CDR1 and CDR2 sequences are SGHTA and FQGNSA.

The rearrangement joins TRBV9 to TRBJ2-5; 7 bases match TRBD1. Germline V lookup: CDR1 SGDLS, CDR2 YYNGEE. Germline trimming cut 0 bases from V and 3 bases from J; bases unmatched to any gene: 2. This CDR3 has 14 amino acids. CDR3 coding DNA: TGTGCCAGCAGCGTAGGACAGGGAGAAGAGACCCAGTACTTC. Translation: CASSVGQGEETQYF.

CDR3 sequence reads: CASSLAPGQGDTIYF. Here the CDR3 DNA reads TGCGCCAGCAGCTTGGCCCCGGGACAGGGAGACACCATATATTTT. The chain couples TRBV5-1 to TRBJ1-3; 9 bases are shared with TRBD1. V trimming: 0 bases; J trimming: 8 bases; junction bases outside the gene matches: 6. The CDR3 is made up of 15 amino acids. CDR1 and CDR2 from the germline V gene are SGHRS and YFSETQ.

V is TRBV7-9 and J is TRBJ1-1, with a tentative D call TRBD1 (5 bases). V was clipped by 1 base and J by 2 bases, with 11 bases between them. The CDR3 extends over 15 amino acids. Germline V lookup: CDR1 SEHNR, CDR2 FQNEAQ (reference sequence). CDR3 in DNA: TGTGCCAGCAGCTTAGTCGGGGGACTAAACACTGAAGCTTTCTTT. The encoded protein is CASSLVGGLNTEAFF.

The chain is built from TRBV14 and TRBJ1-1, with D perhaps TRBD1 (5 bases). Trimming took off 2 bases at V and 6 bases at J, with 10 bases between the two ends. CDR3 length: 13 residues. Germline-derived CDR1 and CDR2 are SGHDN and FVKESK. The CDR3 nucleotides read TGTGCCAGCAGCCAATTCGGGGGACCTGAAGCTTTCTTT. The encoded protein is CASSQFGGPEAFF.

The chain recombines TRBV4-1 with TRBJ2-2; TRBD1 or TRBD2 may be the D gene (5 bases each). Trimming removed 0 bases at V and 0 bases at J, with 14 bases between. CDR3 size: 18 residues. Looked up from germline, CDR1 is MGHRA and CDR2 is YSYEKL. The DNA for the CDR3 is TGCGCCAGCAGCCAAGATCTTGAGGGGATCACGAACACCGGGGAGCTGTTTTTT. Protein product: CASSQDLEGITNTGELFF.

V usage is TRBV30 and J usage is TRBJ2-5, with 10 bases lining up with TRBD2. The germline V gene encodes CDR1 GTSNPN and CDR2 SVGIG (reference sequence). This CDR3 is built from 13 residues. The V and J ends lost 2 bases and 6 bases, in that order; junction bases with no gene match: 3. CDR3 loop: CAWSTTSGQTQYF. CDR3 nucleotides: TGTGCCTGGAGTACGACTAGCGGGCAGACCCAGTACTTC. The variable domain in full, completed from reference TRBV30 and TRBJ2-5, reads SQTIHQWPATLVQPVGSPLSLECTVEGTSNPNLYWYRQAAGRGLQLLFYSVGIGQISSEVPQNLSASRPQDRQFILSSKKLLLSDSGFYLCAWSTTSGQTQYFGPGTRLLVL.

This chain uses TRBV5-6 with TRBJ1-2; D remains unclear. Deletions cut 3 bases from V and 2 bases from J, with 11 bases between. CDR3 length: 14 amino acids. Germline loops: CDR1 SGHDT, CDR2 YYEEEE. The CDR3 loop reads CASSWPGGNYGYTF. The CDR3 DNA follows: TGTGCCAGCAGCTGGCCCGGCGGGAACTATGGCTACACCTTC.

The CDR3 DNA is TGTGCCACCAGCAGAGAGACACGGGGTAATGAAAAACTGTTTTTT. Translation: CATSRETRGNEKLFF. The chain combines TRBV15 with TRBJ1-4; D gene unclear. Per the germline V gene, CDR1 is LNHNV and CDR2 is YYDKDF (reference sequence). Trimming stripped 0 bases from V and 4 bases from J, with 9 bases between. This CDR3 spans 15 amino acids.

The chain employs TRBV18 and TRBJ1-5, with TRBD1 as a possible D gene (5 bases). The germline gives CDR1 KGHSH, CDR2 LQKENI. The CDR3 has 13 amino acids. Trimming left V 8 bases short and J 0 bases short, with 8 bases between. Here the CDR3 DNA reads TGTGCCAGCGCGGGGGGTAGCAATCAGCCCCAGCATTTT. This encodes CASAGGSNQPQHF.

This clone came up a few times. The chain uses TRBV10-3 and TRBJ1-5; weak D call: TRBD1 (5 bases). V dropped 2 bases and J dropped 4 bases, with 12 bases sitting between them. Germline V lookup: CDR1 ENHRY, CDR2 SYGVKD. This CDR3 has 15 residues. The CDR3, as DNA: TGTGCCATCAGTGAGGAGGGCTGGGGGAATCAGCCCCAGCATTTT. Its protein is CAISEEGWGNQPQHF.

J is TRBJ2-2 and V is TRBV25-1; D perhaps matches TRBD1 (6 bases). Germline V gene data show CDR1 as MGHDK and CDR2 as SYGVNS. V gave up 5 bases and J gave up 3 bases, with 13 bases separating them. This CDR3 has 15 amino acids. CDR3 residues: CASSKPGAYTGELFF. The CDR3 DNA reads as TGTGCCAGCAGTAAACCAGGGGCGTACACCGGGGAGCTGTTTTTT.

V gene TRBV9 combines with J gene TRBJ2-4, with D perhaps TRBD2 (6 bases). The germline V and J ends were trimmed by 0 bases and 7 bases, with 11 bases remaining between them. This CDR3 is built from 14 residues. CDR1 is SGDLS and CDR2 is YYNGEE in the germline V gene. DNA of the CDR3: TGTGCCAGCAGCGTAGGGAGGGACGGTAACATTCAGTACTTC. Protein: CASSVGRDGNIQYF.

This clone came up a few times. The V and J genes are TRBV18 and TRBJ2-3; either TRBD1 or TRBD2 may fit D (7 bases each). V lost 5 bases to trimming and J lost 1 base, with 16 bases between them. CDR3 length equals 16 residues. Germline V lookup: CDR1 KGHSH, CDR2 LQKENI. The CDR3 DNA is TGTGCCAGCTCATCCCGACAGGGAGGGGGCACAGATACGCAGTATTTT. Translated: CASSSRQGGGTDTQYF.

The count of this clone is one. Relative to the germline gene, one junction end is altered; a read error may explain this. The rearrangement joins TRBV7-7 to TRBJ1-1; no clear D gene. CDR1 SSHAT and CDR2 FNYEAQ come from the germline V gene (reference sequence). The CDR3 totals 13 residues. CDR3 bases: TGTGCTAGCAGCTTAAGGCCCCAGACTGAAGCTTTCTTT. Translation: CASSLRPQTEAFF.

This chain links TRBV11-2 with TRBJ2-5; a possible D gene is TRBD2 (5 bases). V lost 1 base and J 5 bases, leaving 14 bases between the germline ends. Germline V gene data show CDR1 as SGHAT and CDR2 as FQNNGV. The CDR3 spans 15 residues. CDR3 bases: TGTGCCAGCAGCTTAGTTCCGGGGAGCGGTGAGACCCAGTACTTC. Translation: CASSLVPGSGETQYF.

The CDR3 DNA is TGTGCCAGCTCACCCGAGGGGATCCCTAGCACAGATACGCAGTATTTT. This translates into CASSPEGIPSTDTQYF. This chain connects TRBV18 to TRBJ2-3; tentatively, D is TRBD1 or TRBD2 (5 bases each). V lost 3 bases and J lost 0, with 13 bases in between. The CDR3 spans 16 residues. The germline CDR1 and CDR2 sequences are KGHSH and LQKENI.

J is TRBJ2-5 and V is TRBV4-2; D gene unclear. Germline CDR1 reads LGHNA; CDR2 reads YNFKEQ. With 3 bases removed from V and 1 base from J, the gap between germline ends came to 15 bases. The length of the CDR3 is 16 residues. The CDR3 loop is CASSHDGQRRQETQYF. The CDR3 coding sequence is TGTGCCAGCAGCCATGATGGTCAACGGCGCCAAGAGACCCAGTACTTC.

Worth noting for this clone: Other DNA sequences in the sample encode the same CDR3. The rearrangement links TRBV5-1 to TRBJ2-3; D may be TRBD1 (5 bases). Germline CDR1 is SGHRS and CDR2 is YFSETQ. V was cut by 0 bases and J by 0 bases, with 5 bases left in between. This CDR3 has 14 residues. The chain's CDR3 is CASSLGQSTDTQYF. CDR3 sequence (DNA): TGCGCCAGCAGCTTGGGACAGAGCACAGATACGCAGTATTTT.

The rearrangement uses TRBV14 and TRBJ2-2; D not certain. The ends were cut back, 1 base at V and 8 bases at J, with 8 bases in the middle. CDR1 and CDR2 (germline): SGHDN, FVKESK. CDR3 length: 13 residues. CDR3 coding DNA: TGTGCCAGCAGCCAAGGCCTTACTGGGGAGCTGTTTTTT. Amino acids: CASSQGLTGELFF.

This sequence joins TRBV11-2 and TRBJ2-7; the D gene is possibly TRBD1 (5 bases). This CDR3 region has 14 residues. With 3 bases removed from V and 0 bases from J, the gap between germline ends came to 9 bases. CDR1 is SGHAT, CDR2 FQNNGV, per germline. The CDR3 DNA reads TGTGCCAGCAGCTTGACAGATTTCTCCTACGAGCAGTACTTC. It encodes CASSLTDFSYEQYF.

The chain employs TRBV10-2 and TRBJ1-1; D is perhaps TRBD1 (5 bases). Germline CDR1 reads WSHSY; CDR2 reads SAAADI. Trimming took off 5 bases at V and 5 bases at J, with 12 bases between the two ends. This CDR3 has 13 residues. The CDR3 bases are TGCGCCAGCAGTACAGGTCCATGGACTGAAGCTTTCTTT. Amino acid sequence: CASSTGPWTEAFF.